This T cell receptor (beta chain) is drawn from a study of siplizumab effects on memory and regulatory T cells. Whole-study findings and limits: In siplizumab cultures, the suppressive function of proliferating Tregs remained unconfirmed. An assignable naive or memory phenotype was lacking in roughly 80-95% of proliferating CD4+ or CD8+ clones. Naive T cells looked more diverse than memory cells, and they looked like major contributors to the alloresponse.

As for this clone: Its antigen remains unknown.

For every sample, 100,000 or so TCR templates were assayed. Assay used: immunoSEQ multiplex PCR; TCRdb lists only in-frame clones, some missing. Among 65,000 to 90,000 clones, 93% were seen once, and the ten largest hold 5%. Germline CDR1 reads MNHEY; CDR2 reads SVGAGI. Trimming stripped 6 bases from V and 6 bases from J, with 11 bases between. The CDR3 consists of 13 residues. This TCR derives from a human donor in good health. J is TRBJ1-4 and V is TRBV6-5; D is unclear. The sample taken for sequencing was CD8+ T cells sorted from blood. Here the CDR3 DNA reads TGTGCCAGCAGCCGGGAGAATCATGAAAAACTGTTTTTT. This translates into CASSRENHEKLFF.